The 23 T cell receptor beta chains below all came from one sample that was sequenced in a study of identical twins. TCRdb analysed the 5' RACE reads with MiXCR anew, one entry per CDR3 protein. This table holds a few hundred thousand distinct CDR3 sequences, 8.5% to 10% found once. The specimen was naive T cells sorted from blood. These receptors were collected from a woman aged 45-59 years in good health.

This clonotype showed up just a few times. The chain joins TRBV11-3 to TRBJ2-3; D may be TRBD2 (5 bases). Trimming removed 1 base from V and 2 bases from J, with 10 bases in between. Germline V CDR1 and CDR2: SGHNT, YENEEA. The CDR3 contains 15 residues. CDR3 sequence (DNA): TGTGCCAGCAGCTTAGCAGAGGGAGTCACAGATACGCAGTATTTT. This sequence encodes CASSLAEGVTDTQYF.

This clonotype was detected ten times or more. The rearrangement links TRBV2 to TRBJ2-2, with D perhaps matching TRBD2 (6 bases). The germline V and J ends were trimmed by 9 bases and 1 base, with 15 bases remaining between them. The CDR3 totals 15 residues. CDR1 is SNHLY, CDR2 FYNNEI, per germline. CDR3 region: CASTVGTLNTGELFF. CDR3 bases: TGTGCCAGTACCGTTGGGACTTTGAACACCGGGGAGCTGTTTTTT.

This clonotype was seen more than once but under ten times. V and J are TRBV3-1 and TRBJ2-5; 10 bases agree with TRBD2. The CDR3 is 16 amino acids. Germline V gene lookup returns CDR1 LGHDT and CDR2 YNNKEL (reference sequence). Trimming removed 4 bases from V and 2 bases from J; junction bases left unmatched: 7. In DNA, the CDR3 is TGTGCCAGCAGCCCCGGAAGACTAGCGGGTCAAGAGACCCAGTACTTC. Translation gives CASSPGRLAGQETQYF.

This clonotype was recorded a few times. The J gene is TRBJ2-2, the V gene TRBV30; 7 nucleotides agree with TRBD1. The CDR3 runs to 15 residues. The trim removed 0 bases at V and 3 bases at J, leaving 4 bases unmatched. The germline gives CDR1 GTSNPN, CDR2 SVGIG (reference sequence). The CDR3 sequence is CAWSVSGQDTGELFF. In nucleotides, the CDR3 is TGTGCCTGGAGTGTATCTGGACAGGACACCGGGGAGCTGTTTTTT.

This clonotype was recorded a few times. The V and J genes are TRBV5-1 and TRBJ2-1; D is uncertain. Trimming removed 1 base at V and 6 bases at J, with 14 bases between. The length of the CDR3 is 15 residues. Looked up from germline, CDR1 is SGHRS and CDR2 is YFSETQ. This chain's CDR3 is CASSLTPGPRNEQFF. The CDR3 bases are TGCGCCAGCAGCTTGACTCCAGGCCCCCGCAATGAGCAGTTCTTC.

This sequence joins TRBV21-1 and TRBJ2-2; the D segment call TRBD2 is taken from the table without a DNA check. TRBV21-1 is designated a pseudogene. CDR3 size: 18 residues. CDR3 DNA: TGTGCCAGCAGCGCTATTCCGGGACTAGCGGGAGCTCACGGGGAGCTGTTTTTT. It is translated as CASSAIPGLAGAHGELFF.

Only a few counts were recorded for this clonotype. V is TRBV5-1 and J is TRBJ1-1, with 8 bases matching TRBD1. Germline CDR1 is SGHRS and CDR2 is YFSETQ. The CDR3 covers 16 residues. The V segment lost 4 bases and the J segment 7 bases; nucleotides outside the gene matches: 15. This CDR3 reads CASSPRTGLRGGEAFF. Here the CDR3 DNA reads TGCGCCAGCAGCCCGAGGACAGGGCTACGAGGTGGTGAAGCTTTCTTT.

This clonotype was picked up many times. V gene TRBV5-1 combines with J gene TRBJ2-5, with a weak D call TRBD2 (6 bases). Trimming took off 4 bases at V and 2 bases at J, with 9 bases between the two ends. This CDR3 is built from 13 residues. From germline, CDR1 is SGHRS and CDR2 YFSETQ. In DNA form, the CDR3 reads TGCGCCAGCAGCCCCGGACTACAAGAGACCCAGTACTTC. Translated, it gives CASSPGLQETQYF.

This clonotype was found many times. The chain joins TRBV29-1 to TRBJ2-1; 9 bases match TRBD2. The V segment lost 7 bases and the J segment 5 bases; nucleotides outside the gene matches: 9. The CDR3 sequence is 14 residues long. Germline V gene lookup returns CDR1 SQVTM and CDR2 ANQGSEA. The DNA of the CDR3 is TGCAGCGGCGGGTTTGGGACTAGCCACAATGAGCAGTTCTTC. Its translation is CSGGFGTSHNEQFF.

V and J are TRBV12-3 or TRBV12-4 and TRBJ2-5; 9 bases line up with TRBD1. The CDR3 length is 15 residues. Trimming cost V 6 bases and J 9 bases; bases outside gene matches: 14. CDR3 amino acids: CASSPTRDRAAAQYF. The CDR3, as DNA: TGTGCCAGCAGCCCTACTAGGGACAGGGCTGCGGCCCAGTACTTC.

In its sample, this clonotype was seen many times. The chain recombines TRBV10-3 with TRBJ1-1; D is ambiguous. Trimming shortened V by 8 bases and J by 4 bases, and 8 bases separated the two germline ends. Germline V gives CDR1 ENHRY, CDR2 SYGVKD. The CDR3 extends over 11 amino acids. The CDR3 nucleotides are TGTGCCATCTCAAGGAGCACTGAAGCTTTCTTT. Encoded protein: CAISRSTEAFF.

The chain uses TRBV29-1 and TRBJ2-3; D not resolved. Trimming left V 7 bases short and J 2 bases short, with 13 bases between. CDR3 length: 13 residues. Germline CDR1 reads SQVTM; CDR2 reads ANQGSEA. The CDR3 bases are TGCAGCGGCGACAACTCATCCACAGATACGCAGTATTTT. Its translation: CSGDNSSTDTQYF.

This clonotype was recorded a few times. The chain joins TRBV7-9 to TRBJ1-6, with D uncertain. The germline gives CDR1 SEHNR, CDR2 FQNEAQ (reference sequence). The CDR3 is 13 residues long. V was trimmed by 1 base and J by 11 bases, leaving 9 bases between them. CDR3 nucleotide sequence: TGTGCCAGCAGCTTAGTCGAGTCGACACCCCTCCACTTT. Translated, it gives CASSLVESTPLHF.

The chain couples TRBV12-3 or TRBV12-4 to TRBJ1-3; 7 bases align to TRBD1. The V segment lost 6 bases and the J segment 2 bases; nucleotides outside the gene matches: 7. The CDR3 totals 15 residues. CDR3 in amino acids: CASSPYRGTGNTIYF. The DNA of the CDR3 is TGTGCCAGCAGCCCTTACAGGGGAACTGGAAACACCATATATTTT.

V gene TRBV4-1 combines with J gene TRBJ2-7; unclear D gene. This CDR3 comprises 14 residues. Trimming cost V 1 base and J 5 bases, with 12 bases left between them. Looked up from germline, CDR1 is MGHRA and CDR2 is YSYEKL. CDR3 coding DNA: TGCGCCAGCAGCCAAGCCAGTTCGGATCACGAGCAGTACTTC. Translating gives CASSQASSDHEQYF.

The table lists this clonotype with a few counts. The V call is TRBV29-1, the J call TRBJ2-1; 9 bases are a match to TRBD2. Per germline, CDR1 SQVTM and CDR2 ANQGSEA. This CDR3 is built from 12 residues. V gave up 6 bases and J gave up 5 bases; unmatched junction bases: 2. This CDR3 is CSVGTSHNEQFF. The CDR3 DNA reads as TGCAGCGTGGGGACTAGCCACAATGAGCAGTTCTTC.

This clonotype was seen ten or more times. This chain joins TRBV7-9 and TRBJ2-3; D remains ambiguous. Germline CDR1 is SEHNR and CDR2 is FQNEAQ (reference sequence). The CDR3 contains 13 residues. Trimming removed 6 bases from V and 0 bases from J, with 7 bases in between. This chain's CDR3 is CASSPDSTDTQYF. The CDR3 DNA reads TGTGCCAGCAGTCCAGATAGCACAGATACGCAGTATTTT. Full variable domain (missing parts from reference TRBV7-9 and TRBJ2-3): DTGVSQNPRHKITKRGQNVTFRCDPISEHNRLYWYRQTLGQGPEFLTYFQNEAQLEKSRLLSDRFSAERPKGSFSTLEIQRTEQGDSAMYLCASSPDSTDTQYFGPGTRLTVL.

This clonotype was found a few times. The chain joins TRBV10-3 to TRBJ2-3; 12 nucleotides line up with TRBD2. V dropped 4 bases and J dropped 3; count of bases not matched to a gene: 5. CDR3 length: 16 amino acids. Germline V CDR1 and CDR2: ENHRY, SYGVKD. The CDR3 here is CAISVASGRGTDTQYF. DNA of the CDR3: TGTGCCATCAGTGTCGCTAGCGGGAGGGGAACAGATACGCAGTATTTT.

This clonotype showed up just a few times. The genes are TRBV5-6 and TRBJ2-2; D is unresolved. Germline CDR1 is SGHDT and CDR2 is YYEEEE. This CDR3 is 13 amino acids long. V lost 2 bases and J lost 5, with 7 bases in between. The CDR3 DNA is TGTGCCAGCAGCTTTGACGAAACCGGGGAGCTGTTTTTT. Its protein product is CASSFDETGELFF.

The chain links TRBV20-1 to TRBJ2-4; D perhaps matches TRBD2 (5 bases). The CDR3 has 13 residues. V lost 3 bases and J lost 2, with 8 bases in between. Germline V gives CDR1 DFQATT, CDR2 SNEGSKA (reference sequence). The CDR3 bases are TGCAGTGCTAGCGGCGGGTCCAAAAACATTCAGTACTTC. Translating gives CSASGGSKNIQYF.

At least ten counts were recorded for this clonotype. The chain has TRBV5-5 and TRBJ1-5, with D tentatively TRBD1 (5 bases). With 4 bases removed from V and 1 base from J, the gap between germline ends came to 12 bases. This CDR3 is 15 amino acids long. Germline CDR1 is SGHKS and CDR2 is YYEKEE (reference sequence). CDR3 residues: CASSRRQSSNQPQHF. As DNA, the CDR3 is TGTGCCAGCAGCAGGCGACAGTCCAGCAATCAGCCCCAGCATTTT.

To note about this clonotype: One junction end does not reproduce the germline sequence, and a read error may be involved. The chain uses TRBV12-3 or TRBV12-4 and TRBJ1-1; D uncertain. The CDR3 is 13 residues long. This CDR3 reads CASSFGVSTKAFF. In DNA form, the CDR3 reads TGTGCCAGCAGTTTCGGGGTGAGCACTAAAGCTTTCTTT.

This clonotype was seen ten or more times. The CDR3 coding sequence is TGTGCCAGCAGCGTAATGGAAATTGGCTACAATGAGCAGTTCTTC. Residues: CASSVMEIGYNEQFF. This rearrangement joins TRBV9 to TRBJ2-1; D gene ambiguous. This CDR3 has 15 residues. V was pared by 1 base and J by 3 bases, with 11 bases between. Germline CDR1 reads SGDLS; CDR2 reads YYNGEE.